Described below is a single T cell receptor (beta chain) sequence and its context. Its antigen is undetermined. The sample belongs to a study of T cell clonotyping in hematopoietic cell transplantation. On the study more broadly: Pretransplant recipient samples were taken after cytoreduction.

J lost 13 bases, V lost 3 bases, and 9 bases had no gene match. This CDR3 has 15 amino acids. CDR1 is MGHRA and CDR2 is YSYEKL in the germline V gene. Only in-frame clones appear in the TCRdb table, and some are missing; sequencing was by immunoSEQ multiplex PCR. The sample comprises approximately 41,000 clones, approximately 81% of which are singletons, and 2.5% to 3% rests with the top ten. Regarding the study as a whole: After transplant, recipient diversity fell while pathologically expanded clonotypes grew through day 180. At the given depth, recipient repertoires were over 95% de novo clonotypes.

As for time point: recipient sample about 28 days before transplant, after cytoreduction. Samples: about 28 days before transplant, then days 30, 100 and 180 after. Specimen: peripheral blood mononuclear cells, collected before stem cell transplant. The chain uses TRBV4-1 and TRBJ1-6; 10 nucleotides align to TRBD1. This sequence originates from a man aged 60 to 69 with acute myeloid leukemia. Some clones in this sample may be carry-over from other donors' samples. The CDR3 DNA reads TGCGCCAGCAGCCAGGTAGGGACAGGGGCCTCGCCCCTCCACTTT. Translating it yields CASSQVGTGASPLHF.